A selection of T cell receptor beta chains follows, all from one sample in a study of Ad26.COV2.S vaccination and SARS-CoV-2 variants. Assay: immunoSEQ multiplex PCR; the TCRdb copy retains only in-frame clones and omits some. The sample lists roughly 300,000 clones, around 89% seen once, with around 5% in the top ten. The specimen was peripheral blood, collected in a trial of Ad26.COV2.S vaccine versus placebo. The receptor source for this set is a person between 18 and 65 years old who received the Ad26.COV2.S COVID-19 vaccine or a placebo. CDR3s include the opening cysteine and the closing phenylalanine or tryptophan. The D gene is left open where the match is weak. Where a row states a size, it is once, few, many or the class of an expanded clone; other rows omit it.

TRBV7-2	16	.	TRBD2	TRBJ2-2	TGTGCCAGCAGCCTGACGAGCGGGACGAACACCGGGGAGCTGTTTTTT	CASSLTSGTNTGELFF
TRBV10-2	14	once	.	TRBJ2-3	TGCGCCAGCAGTGATTGGATAGACCCAGATACGCAGTATTTT	CASSDWIDPDTQYF
TRBV6-6	13	.	.	TRBJ1-5	TGTGCCAGCAGTAAGACAGAGCGTCAGCCCCAGCATTTT	CASSKTERQPQHF
TRBV28	16	.	.	TRBJ2-7	TGTGCCAGCAGTTTAAACCGGGGATCTGGTAGCTACGAGCAGTACTTC	CASSLNRGSGSYEQYF
TRBV18	14	.	TRBD1	TRBJ1-1	TGTGCCAGCTCACGGGACAGGCGGAACACTGAAGCTTTCTTT	CASSRDRRNTEAFF
TRBV5-4	14	.	.	TRBJ2-3	TGTGCCAGCAGCTTGGGGCCTCGGGACGATACGCAGTATTTT	CASSLGPRDDTQYF
TRBV15	15	.	.	TRBJ1-1	TGTGCCACCAGCAGAGATCCGGGGAGGACGGCTGAAGCTTTCTTT	CATSRDPGRTAEAFF
TRBV5-1	14	.	.	TRBJ2-7	TGCGCCAGCAGATCAGGGGTCGGTTACTACGAGCAGTACTTC	CASRSGVGYYEQYF
TRBV7-8	18	.	TRBD2	TRBJ2-5	TGTGCCAGCAGCGGCGATAGAGAGACTAGCGGGAGAGAAGAGACCCAGTACTTC	CASSGDRETSGREETQYF
TRBV5-1	13	.	.	TRBJ2-1	TGCGCCAGCAGCTTGGGTTTCTTCGATGAGCAGTTCTTC	CASSLGFFDEQFF
TRBV6-5	14	.	.	TRBJ1-4	TGTGCCAGCAGGCAAGGGGGAAGGGATGAAAAACTGTTTTTT	CASRQGGRDEKLFF
TRBV28	13	few	.	TRBJ1-6	TGTGCCAGCAAATCCGGTTTCGCTTCACCCCTCCACTTT	CASKSGFASPLHF
TRBV12-5	15	.	.	TRBJ2-5	TGTGCTAGTGGTTCCCCCAGGGGACTGGAAGAGACCCAGTACTTC	CASGSPRGLEETQYF
TRBV6-5	14	.	.	TRBJ2-7	TGTGCCAGCAGTTATAAGGGCAGAGCCTACGAGCAGTACTTC	CASSYKGRAYEQYF
TRBV27	14	.	TRBD1	TRBJ2-7	TGTGCCAGCGATTTAGAGGGACAGGTCTACGAGCAGTACTTC	CASDLEGQVYEQYF
TRBV11-3	16	.	TRBD1	TRBJ2-2	TGTGCCAGCAGCTCCTGGACAGGGGGAATCCCCGGGGAGCTGTTTTTT	CASSSWTGGIPGELFF